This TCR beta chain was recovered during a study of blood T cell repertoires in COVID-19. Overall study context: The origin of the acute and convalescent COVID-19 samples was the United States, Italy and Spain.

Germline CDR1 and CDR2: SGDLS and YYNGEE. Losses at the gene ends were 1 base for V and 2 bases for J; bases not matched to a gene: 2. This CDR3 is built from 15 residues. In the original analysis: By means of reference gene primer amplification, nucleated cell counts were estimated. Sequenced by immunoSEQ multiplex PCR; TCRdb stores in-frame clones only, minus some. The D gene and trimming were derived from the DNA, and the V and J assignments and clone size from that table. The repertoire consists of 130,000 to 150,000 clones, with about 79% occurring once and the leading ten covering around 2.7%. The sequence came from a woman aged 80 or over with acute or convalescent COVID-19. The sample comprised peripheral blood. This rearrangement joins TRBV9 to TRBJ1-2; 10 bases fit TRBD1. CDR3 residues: CASSVLGQGNYGYTF. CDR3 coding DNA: TGTGCCAGCAGCGTACTGGGACAGGGGAACTATGGCTACACCTTC.